This TCR beta chain was observed in a study of blood T cell repertoires in COVID-19. Study-level background: PBMCs, B-cell-depleted T cells, or T cells provided the cDNA or gDNA that made up the material.

Clones were read by immunoSEQ multiplex PCR, and TCRdb kept only the in-frame ones, dropping some. Altogether 200,000 to 250,000 clones are present, around 85% being singletons, with the ten largest covering approximately 4%. The CDR3 length is 14 residues. V lost 6 bases, J lost 6 bases, and 10 bases stayed unmatched. Germline CDR1 ENHRY, CDR2 SYGVKD. The sequence was collected from a woman between 35 and 50 years old with active or convalescent COVID-19. The chain uses TRBV10-3 and TRBJ1-1; 7 nucleotides align to TRBD1. Sequencing used peripheral blood. In nucleotides, the CDR3 is TGTGCCATCAGACAGGGGAGCGGAGGCGCTGAAGCTTTCTTT. Encoded protein: CAIRQGSGGAEAFF.